This T cell receptor (beta chain) emerged from a study of T cells in Graves' hyperthyroidism and ophthalmopathy. Diagnosing involved the use of clinical symptoms, serum thyroxine and TRAb, thyroid ultrasound and orbital computed tomography. The table lists this clonotype with a few counts. Amplified regions were TCR beta CDR3 sequences from RNA transcripts. A first-round RT-PCR of the TCR CDR3 used the HTBI primer set. In TCRdb, the multiplex PCR reads were re-called with MiXCR into one record per CDR3 protein. Counted here are approximately 640,000 distinct CDR3 sequences, 15% to 20% occurring once; the ten biggest clones make up over 3.5%. The CDR3 consists of 16 residues. Germline CDR1 LGHDT, CDR2 YNNKEL (reference sequence). The V and J ends lost 8 bases and 0 bases respectively, with 17 bases between them.

The chain couples TRBV3-1 to TRBJ1-5, with D uncertain. The sample taken for sequencing was blood. The receptor comes from a woman aged 25-40 years with Graves' hyperthyroidism. The CDR3 region has the DNA TGTGCCAGCGGGAAATCCGACCTCAATAGCAATCAGCCCCAGCATTTT. Amino acids: CASGKSDLNSNQPQHF.